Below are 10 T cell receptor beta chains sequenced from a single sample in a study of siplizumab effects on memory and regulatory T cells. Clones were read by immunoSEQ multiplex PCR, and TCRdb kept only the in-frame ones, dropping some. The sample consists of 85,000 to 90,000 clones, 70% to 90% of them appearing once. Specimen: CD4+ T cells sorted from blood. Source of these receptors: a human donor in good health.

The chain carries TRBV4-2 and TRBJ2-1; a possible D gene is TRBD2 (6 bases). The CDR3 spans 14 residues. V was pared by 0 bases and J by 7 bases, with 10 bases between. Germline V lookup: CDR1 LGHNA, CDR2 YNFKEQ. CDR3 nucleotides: TGTGCCAGCAGCCAAGATATTAGCGGAAATGAGCAGTTCTTC. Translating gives CASSQDISGNEQFF.

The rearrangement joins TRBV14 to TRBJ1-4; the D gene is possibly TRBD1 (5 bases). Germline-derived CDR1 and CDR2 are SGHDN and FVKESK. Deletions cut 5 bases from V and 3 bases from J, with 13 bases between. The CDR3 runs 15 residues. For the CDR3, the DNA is TGTGCCAGCAGCAGGCCCACAGGCGCTAATGAAAAACTGTTTTTT. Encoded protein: CASSRPTGANEKLFF. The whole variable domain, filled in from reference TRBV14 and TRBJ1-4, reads EAGVTQFPSHSVIEKGQTVTLRCDPISGHDNLYWYRRVMGKEIKFLLHFVKESKQDESGMPNNRFLAERTGGTYSTLKVQPAELEDSGVYFCASSRPTGANEKLFFGSGTQLSVL.

CDR3 nucleotides: TGTGCCGCCTCCGACCGTACGTCCTACAATGAGCAGTTCTTC. It specifies CAASDRTSYNEQFF. The chain is built from TRBV19 and TRBJ2-1; no firm D call. The length of the CDR3 is 14 residues. The germline gives CDR1 LNHDA, CDR2 SQIVND (reference sequence). V gave up 11 bases and J gave up 1 base, with 15 bases separating them.

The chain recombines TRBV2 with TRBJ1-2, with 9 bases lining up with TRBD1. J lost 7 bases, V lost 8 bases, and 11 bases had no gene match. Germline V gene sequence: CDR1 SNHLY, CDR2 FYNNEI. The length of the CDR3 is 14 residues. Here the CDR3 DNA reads TGTGCCAGCTCCCCGGGACAGGGTTTTGGTGGCTACACCTTC. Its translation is CASSPGQGFGGYTF.

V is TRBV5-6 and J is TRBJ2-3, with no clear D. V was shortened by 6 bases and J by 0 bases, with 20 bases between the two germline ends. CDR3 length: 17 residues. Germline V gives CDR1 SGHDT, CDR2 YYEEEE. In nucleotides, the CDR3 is TGTGCCAGCACCTCGTATAGCCCGGTGCCTAGCACAGATACGCAGTATTTT. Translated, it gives CASTSYSPVPSTDTQYF.

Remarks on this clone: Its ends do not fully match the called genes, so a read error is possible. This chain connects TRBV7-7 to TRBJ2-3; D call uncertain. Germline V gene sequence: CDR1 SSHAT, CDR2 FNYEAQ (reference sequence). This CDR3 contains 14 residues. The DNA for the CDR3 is TGTGCTAGCAGCTTAAATCCAACCACAGATACGCAGTATTTT. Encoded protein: CASSLNPTTDTQYF.

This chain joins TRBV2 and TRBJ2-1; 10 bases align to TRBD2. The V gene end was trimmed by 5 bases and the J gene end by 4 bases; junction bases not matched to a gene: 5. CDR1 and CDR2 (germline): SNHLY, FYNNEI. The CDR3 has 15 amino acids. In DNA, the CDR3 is TGTGCCAGCAGTCGGCTAGCGGGAGAGTACAATGAGCAGTTCTTC. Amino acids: CASSRLAGEYNEQFF. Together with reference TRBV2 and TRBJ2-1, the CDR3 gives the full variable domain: EPEVTQTPSHQVTQMGQEVILRCVPISNHLYFYWYRQILGQKVEFLVSFYNNEISEKSEIFDDQFSVERPDGSNFTLKIRSTKLEDSAMYFCASSRLAGEYNEQFFGPGTRLTVL.

In nucleotides, the CDR3 is TGTGCCAGCAGTTCCCGGGGCGTTAGATCACCCCTCCACTTT. Encoded protein: CASSSRGVRSPLHF. This rearrangement joins TRBV28 to TRBJ1-6, with TRBD1 as a possible D gene (5 bases). The CDR3 sequence is 14 residues long. V gave up 4 bases and J gave up 10 bases, with 14 bases separating them. Germline CDR1 is MDHEN and CDR2 is SYDVKM.

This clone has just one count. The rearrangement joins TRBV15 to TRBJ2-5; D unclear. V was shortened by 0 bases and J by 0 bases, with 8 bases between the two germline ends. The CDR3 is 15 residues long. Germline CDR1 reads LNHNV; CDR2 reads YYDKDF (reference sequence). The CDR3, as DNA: TGTGCCACCAGCAGAGAGGCCCAGTACCAAGAGACCCAGTACTTC. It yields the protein CATSREAQYQETQYF.

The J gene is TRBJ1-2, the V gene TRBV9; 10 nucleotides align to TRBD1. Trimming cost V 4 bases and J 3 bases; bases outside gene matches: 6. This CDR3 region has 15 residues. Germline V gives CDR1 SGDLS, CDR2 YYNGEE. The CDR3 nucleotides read TGTGCCAGCAGCCCCTCCGGGACAGGGGACTATGGCTACACCTTC. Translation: CASSPSGTGDYGYTF.